The clone carrying this TCR beta chain was found many times. Its target is not known. J was trimmed by 0 bases and V by 5 bases; bases with no gene match: 10. The germline V gene encodes CDR1 LNHDA and CDR2 SQIVND (reference sequence). The CDR3 has 17 amino acids. Arm-PCR of CDR3 regions and iRepertoire HTBI primers were the basis on which TCR beta libraries were built. TCRdb redid the calling of the multiplex PCR reads with MiXCR, one entry per CDR3 protein. The repertoire has some 440,000 distinct CDR3 sequences, less than 25% of them found once; the top ten carry 7.8%. The data are from a study of regulatory T cells in long-lasting Graves disease. Points from the study as a whole: Public clonotype sharing was higher in persistent than newly diagnosed patients. Persistent disease was associated with favored TRBV28 usage and with favored use of TRBJ1-2 and TRBJ2-5.

Noted time point: persistent/refractory GD, antithyroid drugs over 5 years with positive TRAb. RNA isolated from PBMCs was used to make the TCR library. This specimen consisted of peripheral blood mononuclear cells (PBMCs), obtained when the disease was refractory, from a patient treated with antithyroid drugs. This clonotype originated in a female donor with Graves disease. The chain employs TRBV19 and TRBJ1-2; 9 positions match TRBD1. This CDR3 is CASSPGTGHEANYGYTF. The DNA for the CDR3 is TGTGCCAGTAGTCCCGGGACAGGGCACGAAGCTAACTATGGCTACACCTTC.